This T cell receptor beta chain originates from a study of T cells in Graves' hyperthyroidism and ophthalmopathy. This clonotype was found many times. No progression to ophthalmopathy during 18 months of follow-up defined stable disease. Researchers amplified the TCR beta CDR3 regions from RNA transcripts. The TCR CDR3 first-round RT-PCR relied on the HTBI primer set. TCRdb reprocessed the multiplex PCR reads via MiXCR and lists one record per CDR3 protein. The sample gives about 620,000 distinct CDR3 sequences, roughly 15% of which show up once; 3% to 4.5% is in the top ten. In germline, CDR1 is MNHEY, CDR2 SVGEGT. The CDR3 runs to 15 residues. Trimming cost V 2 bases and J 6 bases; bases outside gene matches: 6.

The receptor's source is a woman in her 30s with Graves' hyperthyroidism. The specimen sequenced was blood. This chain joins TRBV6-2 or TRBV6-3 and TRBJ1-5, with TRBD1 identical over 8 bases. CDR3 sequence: CASSYQGAIVQPQHF. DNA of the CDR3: TGTGCCAGCAGTTACCAGGGGGCGATCGTTCAGCCCCAGCATTTT.